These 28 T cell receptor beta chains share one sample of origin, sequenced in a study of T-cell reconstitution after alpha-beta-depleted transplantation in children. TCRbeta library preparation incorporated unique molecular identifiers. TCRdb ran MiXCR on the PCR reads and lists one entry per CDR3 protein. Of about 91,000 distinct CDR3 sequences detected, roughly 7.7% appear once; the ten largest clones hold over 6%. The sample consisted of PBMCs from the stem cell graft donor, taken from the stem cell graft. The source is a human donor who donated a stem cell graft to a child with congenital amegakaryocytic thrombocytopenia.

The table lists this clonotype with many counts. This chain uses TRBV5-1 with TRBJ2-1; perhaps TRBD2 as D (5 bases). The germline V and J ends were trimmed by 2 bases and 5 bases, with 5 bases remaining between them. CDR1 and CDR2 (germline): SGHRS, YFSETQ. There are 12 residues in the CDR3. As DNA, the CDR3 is TGCGCCAGCAGCTTACTAGACAATGAGCAGTTCTTC. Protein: CASSLLDNEQFF.

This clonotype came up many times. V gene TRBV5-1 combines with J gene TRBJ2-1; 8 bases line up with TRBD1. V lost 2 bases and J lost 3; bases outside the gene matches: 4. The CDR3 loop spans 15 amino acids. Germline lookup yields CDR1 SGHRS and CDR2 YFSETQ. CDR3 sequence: CASSFQGAGYNEQFF. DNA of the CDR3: TGCGCCAGCAGCTTCCAGGGGGCGGGCTACAATGAGCAGTTCTTC.

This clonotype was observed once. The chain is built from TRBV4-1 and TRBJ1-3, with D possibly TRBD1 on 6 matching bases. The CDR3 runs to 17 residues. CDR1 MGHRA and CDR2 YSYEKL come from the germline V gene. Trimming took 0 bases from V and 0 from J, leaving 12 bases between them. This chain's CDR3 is CASSQERGALSGNTIYF. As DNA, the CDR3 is TGCGCCAGCAGCCAAGAGCGGGGGGCTCTCTCTGGAAACACCATATATTTT.

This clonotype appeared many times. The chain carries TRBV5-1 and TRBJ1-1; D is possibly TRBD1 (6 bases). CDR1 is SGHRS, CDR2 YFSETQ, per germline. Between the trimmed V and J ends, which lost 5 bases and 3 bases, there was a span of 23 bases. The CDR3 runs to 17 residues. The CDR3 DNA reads TGCGCCAGCAGTCCGGCCGGGGGCGGTATCGGGGACACTGAAGCTTTCTTT. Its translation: CASSPAGGGIGDTEAFF.

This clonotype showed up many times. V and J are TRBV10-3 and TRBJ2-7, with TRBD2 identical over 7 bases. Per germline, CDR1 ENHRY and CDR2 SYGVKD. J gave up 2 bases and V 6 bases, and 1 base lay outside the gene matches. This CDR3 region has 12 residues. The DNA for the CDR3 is TGTGCCATCAGCCGGGGGGCCTACGAGCAGTACTTC. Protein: CAISRGAYEQYF.

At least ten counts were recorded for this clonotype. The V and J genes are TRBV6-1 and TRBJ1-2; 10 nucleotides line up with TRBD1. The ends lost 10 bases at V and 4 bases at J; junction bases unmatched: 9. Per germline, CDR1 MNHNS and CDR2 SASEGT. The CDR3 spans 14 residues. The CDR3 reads CATGQGDRGYGYTF. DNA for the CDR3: TGTGCCACAGGACAGGGGGACCGAGGCTATGGCTACACCTTC.

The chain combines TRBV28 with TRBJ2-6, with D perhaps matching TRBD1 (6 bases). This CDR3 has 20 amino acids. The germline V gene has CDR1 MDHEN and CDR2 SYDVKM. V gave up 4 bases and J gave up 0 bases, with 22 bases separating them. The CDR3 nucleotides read TGTGCCAGCAGTTCCTTAAGTGGGACAACCACCCCCTCTGGGGCCAACGTCCTGACTTTC. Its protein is CASSSLSGTTTPSGANVLTF.

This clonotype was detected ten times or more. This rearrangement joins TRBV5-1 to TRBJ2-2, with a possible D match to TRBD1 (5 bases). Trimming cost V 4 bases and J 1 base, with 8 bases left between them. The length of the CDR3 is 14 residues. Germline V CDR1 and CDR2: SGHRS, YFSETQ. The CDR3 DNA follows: TGCGCCAGCAGCCCAACAGGGAACACCGGGGAGCTGTTTTTT. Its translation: CASSPTGNTGELFF.

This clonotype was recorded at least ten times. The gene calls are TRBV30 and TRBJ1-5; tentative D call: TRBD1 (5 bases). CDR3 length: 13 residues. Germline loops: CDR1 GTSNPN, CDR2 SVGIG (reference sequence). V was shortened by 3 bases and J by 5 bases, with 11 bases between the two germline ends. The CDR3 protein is CAWSEGADQPQHF. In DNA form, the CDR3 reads TGTGCCTGGAGCGAAGGGGCGGATCAGCCCCAGCATTTT.

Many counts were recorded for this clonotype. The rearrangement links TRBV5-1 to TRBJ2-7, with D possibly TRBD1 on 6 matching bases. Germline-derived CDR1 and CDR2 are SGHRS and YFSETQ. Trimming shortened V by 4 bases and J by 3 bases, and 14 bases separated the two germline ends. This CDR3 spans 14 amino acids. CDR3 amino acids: CASSQGWTDYEQYF. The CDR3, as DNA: TGCGCCAGCAGCCAGGGGTGGACCGACTACGAGCAGTACTTC.

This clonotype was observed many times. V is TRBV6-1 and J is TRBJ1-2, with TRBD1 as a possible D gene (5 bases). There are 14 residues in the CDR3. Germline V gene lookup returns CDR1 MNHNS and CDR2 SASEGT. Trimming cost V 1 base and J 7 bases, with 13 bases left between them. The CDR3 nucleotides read TGTGCCAGCAGTGAAGGGCCAGGGAGAGGTGGCTACACCTTC. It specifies CASSEGPGRGGYTF.

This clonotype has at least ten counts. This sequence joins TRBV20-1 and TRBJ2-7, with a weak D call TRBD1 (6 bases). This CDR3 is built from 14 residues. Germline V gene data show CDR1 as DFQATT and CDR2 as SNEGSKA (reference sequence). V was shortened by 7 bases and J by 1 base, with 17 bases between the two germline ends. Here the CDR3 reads CSVPGPGESYEQYF. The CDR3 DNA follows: TGCAGTGTTCCGGGACCAGGGGAATCCTACGAGCAGTACTTC.

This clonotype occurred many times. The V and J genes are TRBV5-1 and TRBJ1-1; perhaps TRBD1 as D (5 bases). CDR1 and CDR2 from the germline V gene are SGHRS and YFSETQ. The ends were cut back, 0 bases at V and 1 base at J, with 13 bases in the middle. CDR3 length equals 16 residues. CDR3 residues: CASSLAFGAGNTEAFF. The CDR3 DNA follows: TGCGCCAGCAGCTTGGCCTTCGGGGCAGGGAACACTGAAGCTTTCTTT. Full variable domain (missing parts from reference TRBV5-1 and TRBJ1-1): KAGVTQTPRYLIKTRGQQVTLSCSPISGHRSVSWYQQTPGQGLQFLFEYFSETQRNKGNFPGRFSGRQFSNSRSEMNVSTLELGDSALYLCASSLAFGAGNTEAFFGQGTRLTVV.

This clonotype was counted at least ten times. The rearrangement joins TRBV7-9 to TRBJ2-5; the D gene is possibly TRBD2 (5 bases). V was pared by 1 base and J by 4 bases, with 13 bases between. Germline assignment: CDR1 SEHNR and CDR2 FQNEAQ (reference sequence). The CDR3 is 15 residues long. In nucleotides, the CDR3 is TGTGCCAGCAGCTTAGTCCTCGAAGCGGCAGAGACCCAGTACTTC. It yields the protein CASSLVLEAAETQYF.

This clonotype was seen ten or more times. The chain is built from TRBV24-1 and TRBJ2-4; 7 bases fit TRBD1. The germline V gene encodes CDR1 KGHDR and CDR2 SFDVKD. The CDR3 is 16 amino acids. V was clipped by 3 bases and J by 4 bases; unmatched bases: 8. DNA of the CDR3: TGTGCCACCAGTGATGGCTACAGGGGTGGTAAAAACATTCAGTACTTC. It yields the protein CATSDGYRGGKNIQYF.

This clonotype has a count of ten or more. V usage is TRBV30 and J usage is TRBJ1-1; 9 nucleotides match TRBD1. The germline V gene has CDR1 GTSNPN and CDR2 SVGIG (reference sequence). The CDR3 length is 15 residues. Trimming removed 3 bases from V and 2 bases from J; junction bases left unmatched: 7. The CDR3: CAWSRRQGENTEAFF. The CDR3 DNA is TGTGCCTGGAGCCGCAGACAGGGGGAAAACACTGAAGCTTTCTTT.

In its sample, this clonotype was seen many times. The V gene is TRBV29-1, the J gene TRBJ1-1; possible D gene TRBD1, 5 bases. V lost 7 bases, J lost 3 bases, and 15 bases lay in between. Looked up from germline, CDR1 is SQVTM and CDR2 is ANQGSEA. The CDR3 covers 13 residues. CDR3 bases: TGCAGCGGGGGACCACTCGGAGACACTGAAGCTTTCTTT. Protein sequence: CSGGPLGDTEAFF.

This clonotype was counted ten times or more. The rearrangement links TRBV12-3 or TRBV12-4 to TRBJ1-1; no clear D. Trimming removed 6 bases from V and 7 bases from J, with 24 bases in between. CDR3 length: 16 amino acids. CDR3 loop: CASRSTLARRRGEAFF. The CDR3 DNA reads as TGTGCCAGCAGGTCTACTTTGGCCCGGCGGAGAGGTGAAGCTTTCTTT.

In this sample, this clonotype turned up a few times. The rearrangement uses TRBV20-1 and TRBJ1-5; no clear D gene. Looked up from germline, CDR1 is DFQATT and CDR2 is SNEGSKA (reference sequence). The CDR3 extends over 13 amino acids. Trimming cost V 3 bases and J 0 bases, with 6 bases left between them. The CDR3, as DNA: TGCAGTGCTAGGAGCCCTAGCAATCAGCCCCAGCATTTT. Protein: CSARSPSNQPQHF.

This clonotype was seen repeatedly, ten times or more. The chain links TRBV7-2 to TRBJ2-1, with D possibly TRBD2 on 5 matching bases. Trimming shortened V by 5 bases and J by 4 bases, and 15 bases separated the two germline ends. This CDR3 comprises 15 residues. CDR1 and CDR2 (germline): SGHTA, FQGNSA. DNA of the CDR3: TGTGCCAGCAGCACTCAGCGGACCCCGTACAATGAGCAGTTCTTC. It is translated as CASSTQRTPYNEQFF.

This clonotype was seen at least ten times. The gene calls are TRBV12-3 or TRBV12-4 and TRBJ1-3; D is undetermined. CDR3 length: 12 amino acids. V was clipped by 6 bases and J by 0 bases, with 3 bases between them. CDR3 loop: CASRGSGNTIYF. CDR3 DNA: TGTGCCAGCAGAGGCTCTGGAAACACCATATATTTT.

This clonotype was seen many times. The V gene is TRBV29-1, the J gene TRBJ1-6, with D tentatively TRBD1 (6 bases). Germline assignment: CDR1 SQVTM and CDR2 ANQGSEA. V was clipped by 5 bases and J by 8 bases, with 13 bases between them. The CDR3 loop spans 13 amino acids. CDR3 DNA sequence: TGCAGCGTTCGGGACAATCGGGATTCACCCCTCCACTTT. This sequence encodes CSVRDNRDSPLHF.

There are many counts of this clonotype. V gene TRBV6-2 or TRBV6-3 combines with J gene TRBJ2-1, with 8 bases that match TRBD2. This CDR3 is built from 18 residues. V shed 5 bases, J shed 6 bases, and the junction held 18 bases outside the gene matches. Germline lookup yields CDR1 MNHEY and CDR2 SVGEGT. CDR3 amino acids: CASSPPSRLATRSNEQFF. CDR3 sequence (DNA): TGTGCCAGCAGTCCACCTTCGCGACTAGCGACAAGGAGCAATGAGCAGTTCTTC.

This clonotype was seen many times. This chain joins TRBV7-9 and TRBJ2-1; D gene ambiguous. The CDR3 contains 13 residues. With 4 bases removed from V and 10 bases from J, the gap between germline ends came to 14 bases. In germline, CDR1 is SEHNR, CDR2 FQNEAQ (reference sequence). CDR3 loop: CASSSRKAPEQFF. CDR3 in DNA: TGTGCCAGCAGCTCCCGGAAGGCCCCAGAGCAGTTCTTC.

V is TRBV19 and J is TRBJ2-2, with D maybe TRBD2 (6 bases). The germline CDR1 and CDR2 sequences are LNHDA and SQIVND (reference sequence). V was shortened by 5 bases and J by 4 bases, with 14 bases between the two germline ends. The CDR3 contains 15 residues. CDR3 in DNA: TGTGCCAGTAGTCGCGCGGGACGCGGCACCGGGGAGCTGTTTTTT. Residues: CASSRAGRGTGELFF.

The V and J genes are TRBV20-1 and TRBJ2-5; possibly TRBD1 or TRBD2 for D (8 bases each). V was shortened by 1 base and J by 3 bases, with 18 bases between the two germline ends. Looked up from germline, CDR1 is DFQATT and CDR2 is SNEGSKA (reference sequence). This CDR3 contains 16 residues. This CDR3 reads CSARATGGAGEETQYF. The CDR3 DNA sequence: TGCAGTGCTAGAGCCACAGGGGGAGCGGGGGAAGAGACCCAGTACTTC.

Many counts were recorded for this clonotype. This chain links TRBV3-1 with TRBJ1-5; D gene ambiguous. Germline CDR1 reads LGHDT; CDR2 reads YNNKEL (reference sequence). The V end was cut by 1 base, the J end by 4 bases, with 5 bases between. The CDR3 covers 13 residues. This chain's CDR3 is CASSQGGNQPQHF. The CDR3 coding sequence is TGTGCCAGCAGCCAAGGAGGGAATCAGCCCCAGCATTTT.

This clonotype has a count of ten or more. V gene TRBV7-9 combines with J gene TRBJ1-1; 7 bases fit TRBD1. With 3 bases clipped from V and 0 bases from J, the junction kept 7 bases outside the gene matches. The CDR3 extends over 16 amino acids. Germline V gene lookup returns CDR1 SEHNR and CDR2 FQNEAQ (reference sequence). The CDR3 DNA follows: TGTGCCAGCAGCTTTCCTTGGGACAGCATGAACACTGAAGCTTTCTTT. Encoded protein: CASSFPWDSMNTEAFF.